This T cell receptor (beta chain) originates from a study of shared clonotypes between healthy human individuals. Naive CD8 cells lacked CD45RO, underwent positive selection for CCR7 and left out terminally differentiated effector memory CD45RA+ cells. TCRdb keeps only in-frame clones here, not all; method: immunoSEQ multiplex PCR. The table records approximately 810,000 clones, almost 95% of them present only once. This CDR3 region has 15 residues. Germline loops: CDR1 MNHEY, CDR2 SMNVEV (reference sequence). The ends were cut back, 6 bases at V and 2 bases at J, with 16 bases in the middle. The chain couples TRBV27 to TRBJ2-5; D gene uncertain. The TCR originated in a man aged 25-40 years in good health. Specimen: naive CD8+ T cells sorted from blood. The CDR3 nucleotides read TGTGCCAGCAGCCGAAGAAGAGTGCTACAAGAGACCCAGTACTTC. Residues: CASSRRRVLQETQYF.